This TCR beta chain emerged from a study of CD8 T cells in Susac syndrome. RNA totalling about 0.5 to 1 ug underwent reverse transcription with random hexamers. Coverage of TCR beta CDR3 amplification by immunoSEQ multiplex PCR extended to 54 Vbeta and 13 Jbeta. One entry per CDR3 protein, called by TCRdb with MiXCR from the immunoSEQ multiplex PCR reads. The sample carries about 210,000 distinct CDR3 sequences, roughly 96% recorded once. This CDR3 contains 15 residues. Germline V CDR1 and CDR2: LNHNV, YYDKDF (reference sequence). V was shortened by 0 bases and J by 0 bases, with 8 bases between the two germline ends.

The source of this sequence is a human donor with multiple sclerosis. The sequenced material came from CD4+ T cells from PBMCs. The chain couples TRBV15 to TRBJ1-1; no clear D. The CDR3 bases are TGTGCCACCAGCAGAGATCGAGGGATGAACACTGAAGCTTTCTTT. Translating it yields CATSRDRGMNTEAFF.